This passage covers 27 T cell receptor beta chains from one sample sequenced in a study of CD8 T cells in ankylosing spondylitis (dated by TCRdb to 2015 to 2018). Libraries came from 5' RACE. Sequencing was carried out with an Illumina HiSeq 2500. The public reads were reanalyzed by TCRdb: fastp trimming at Q25, MiXCR alignment, in-frame beta chains only. Entries that share a CDR3 protein sequence are merged under the most common genes and DNA. For this sample the table gives around 150,000 distinct CDR3 sequences, of which approximately 16% were detected only once. The ten largest clones represent roughly 7.7% of the sample. Sequenced sample: blood, either unsorted or a sorted T cell fraction (not recorded which). Every receptor here comes from a male donor with ankylosing spondylitis or in good health (not recorded which).

The chain uses TRBV19 and TRBJ2-3; weak D call: TRBD1 (5 bases). V was cut by 3 bases and J by 8 bases, with 12 bases left in between. CDR1 LNHDA and CDR2 SQIVND come from the germline V gene (reference sequence). There are 13 residues in the CDR3. CDR3 nucleotides: TGTGCCAGTAGTATTGCAGGGTCGGGTACGCAGTATTTT. This gives the protein CASSIAGSGTQYF.

The chain is built from TRBV9 and TRBJ1-1, with D perhaps matching TRBD1 (5 bases). CDR3 length equals 15 residues. The V end lost 0 bases, the J end lost 7 bases, and 16 bases lay between the germline ends. Looked up from germline, CDR1 is SGDLS and CDR2 is YYNGEE. CDR3 coding DNA: TGTGCCAGCAGCGTAGGGAAGGGGTACAAGGGTGAAGCTTTCTTT. This translates into CASSVGKGYKGEAFF.

This clonotype was seen at least ten times. The chain links TRBV4-1 to TRBJ2-1; 7 bases are a match to TRBD2. The CDR3 consists of 18 residues. The germline CDR1 and CDR2 sequences are MGHRA and YSYEKL. After removal of 0 bases from V and 2 bases from J, the junction contained 10 bases not matched to a gene. The CDR3 sequence is CASSQEPGGAGTYNEQFF. The CDR3 nucleotides read TGCGCCAGCAGCCAAGAACCCGGCGGAGCGGGAACCTACAATGAGCAGTTCTTC.

The table lists this clonotype with many counts. The CDR3 region is CASSSTGGNEQFF. The CDR3 nucleotides read TGCGCCAGCAGCTCGACAGGGGGCAATGAGCAGTTCTTC. The gene calls are TRBV5-1 and TRBJ2-1; TRBD1 matches at 9 bases. Trimming at V came to 3 bases and at J to 6 bases, leaving 1 base not matched to a gene. CDR3 length equals 13 residues. Per the germline V gene, CDR1 is SGHRS and CDR2 is YFSETQ.

This clonotype has just a few counts. The V gene is TRBV2, the J gene TRBJ2-1; 11 bases align to TRBD2. Germline V CDR1 and CDR2: SNHLY, FYNNEI. The CDR3 runs to 15 residues. J was trimmed by 7 bases and V by 5 bases; bases with no gene match: 7. CDR3 DNA sequence: TGTGCCAGCAGTCGTACTAGCGGGAGAACGAATGAGCAGTTCTTC. Its translation is CASSRTSGRTNEQFF. The full variable domain, its missing parts supplied by reference TRBV2 and TRBJ2-1, is EPEVTQTPSHQVTQMGQEVILRCVPISNHLYFYWYRQILGQKVEFLVSFYNNEISEKSEIFDDQFSVERPDGSNFTLKIRSTKLEDSAMYFCASSRTSGRTNEQFFGPGTRLTVL.

This clonotype was observed many times. The J gene is TRBJ1-5, the V gene TRBV12-3 or TRBV12-4, with unresolved D. V shed 3 bases and J shed 3 bases, with 12 bases lying between them. The CDR3 consists of 15 residues. CDR3 DNA: TGTGCCAGCAGTTTTCAGGCCTTGAACAATCAGCCCCAGCATTTT. Its protein is CASSFQALNNQPQHF.

This clonotype was counted a few times. This rearrangement joins TRBV27 to TRBJ1-1; D is undetermined. V was trimmed by 3 bases and J by 4 bases, leaving 9 bases between them. This CDR3 contains 13 residues. Germline-derived CDR1 and CDR2 are MNHEY and SMNVEV (reference sequence). The CDR3 DNA reads TGTGCCAGCAGTTTCGGCCCAGTCACTGAAGCTTTCTTT. Encoded protein: CASSFGPVTEAFF.

This chain links TRBV28 with TRBJ2-2; the D gene is possibly TRBD2 (6 bases). The V and J ends lost 5 bases and 7 bases respectively, with 11 bases between them. The CDR3 has 13 residues. CDR1 is MDHEN and CDR2 is SYDVKM in the germline V gene. CDR3 loop: CASSALEGGELFF. CDR3 DNA sequence: TGTGCCAGCAGTGCCTTGGAGGGCGGGGAGCTGTTTTTT.

Only a few counts were recorded for this clonotype. The rearrangement links TRBV18 to TRBJ2-2; D may be TRBD1 or TRBD2 (6 bases each). V was shortened by 0 bases and J by 3 bases, with 14 bases between the two germline ends. The CDR3 has 17 residues. Per germline, CDR1 KGHSH and CDR2 LQKENI. DNA of the CDR3: TGTGCCAGCTCACCACCGGACGGGGGCCCGTACACCGGGGAGCTGTTTTTT. Encoded protein: CASSPPDGGPYTGELFF.

This rearrangement joins TRBV28 to TRBJ2-1, with D hard to call. There are 12 residues in the CDR3. CDR1 and CDR2 (germline): MDHEN, SYDVKM. V gave up 10 bases and J gave up 10 bases, with 17 bases separating them. The CDR3 DNA reads as TGTGCCATCCTCGGGCGTCCCCACGAGCAGTTCTTC. Its translation is CAILGRPHEQFF. The whole variable domain, filled in from reference TRBV28 and TRBJ2-1, reads DVKVTQSSRYLVKRTGEKVFLECVQDMDHENMFWYRQDPGLGLRLIYFSYDVKMKEKGDIPEGYSVSREKKERFSLILESASTNQTSMYLCAILGRPHEQFFGPGTRLTVL.

Only a few counts were recorded for this clonotype. The chain combines TRBV5-1 with TRBJ2-5; 11 bases align to TRBD2. V gave up 4 bases and J gave up 2 bases; unmatched junction bases: 4. This CDR3 contains 15 residues. Germline CDR1 SGHRS, CDR2 YFSETQ. The CDR3 region is CASSGTSGSQETQYF. As DNA, the CDR3 is TGCGCCAGCAGCGGAACTAGCGGGAGTCAAGAGACCCAGTACTTC.

This clonotype has at least ten counts. V gene TRBV5-1 combines with J gene TRBJ2-5; D remains unclear. Looked up from germline, CDR1 is SGHRS and CDR2 is YFSETQ. Trimming pared 4 bases from V and 3 bases from J, leaving 19 bases between. The CDR3 length is 16 residues. The CDR3 DNA follows: TGCGCCAGCAGCGATGCCAGATACCCAGCAAAAGAGACCCAGTACTTC. It translates to CASSDARYPAKETQYF.

This clonotype was seen more than once but under ten times. This chain links TRBV28 with TRBJ1-4; TRBD1 is a possible D gene (5 bases). This CDR3 has 15 amino acids. CDR1 MDHEN and CDR2 SYDVKM come from the germline V gene. Between the trimmed V and J ends, which lost 4 bases and 0 bases, there was a span of 9 bases. CDR3 region: CASSSGDATNEKLFF. CDR3 nucleotides: TGTGCCAGCAGTTCGGGGGATGCAACTAATGAAAAACTGTTTTTT.

This clonotype was seen many times. V usage is TRBV20-1 and J usage is TRBJ2-7; possible D gene TRBD1, 6 bases. Germline V CDR1 and CDR2: DFQATT, SNEGSKA (reference sequence). Between the trimmed V and J ends, which lost 3 bases and 0 bases, there was a span of 15 bases. The CDR3 is 15 residues long. DNA for the CDR3: TGCAGTGCTAGCAGGGGTACTAGGAGCTCCTACGAGCAGTACTTC. Translated, it gives CSASRGTRSSYEQYF.

This clonotype was picked up a small number of times. The chain couples TRBV5-1 to TRBJ2-2; D is ambiguous. CDR3 size: 17 residues. Trimming removed 0 bases at V and 0 bases at J, with 12 bases between. CDR1 and CDR2 from the germline V gene are SGHRS and YFSETQ. DNA for the CDR3: TGCGCCAGCAGCTTGGCCGCTGTAGGCGCGAACACCGGGGAGCTGTTTTTT. Translating it yields CASSLAAVGANTGELFF.

The chain links TRBV20-1 to TRBJ2-7, with unresolved D. CDR3 length equals 17 residues. The germline gives CDR1 DFQATT, CDR2 SNEGSKA (reference sequence). Between the trimmed V and J ends, which lost 4 bases and 5 bases, there was a span of 27 bases. This chain's CDR3 is CSATPYVRSSPHNEQYF. The CDR3 nucleotides read TGCAGTGCTACCCCATACGTTCGCTCCTCTCCCCACAACGAGCAGTACTTC.

This clonotype was recorded many times. As DNA, the CDR3 is TGTGCCAGCAGTTACCGGCTAGCGGGGGAGGGGGAGCTGTTTTTT. This codes for CASSYRLAGEGELFF. The chain links TRBV6-5 to TRBJ2-2; 10 bases are a match to TRBD2. V gave up 2 bases and J gave up 8 bases; unmatched junction bases: 5. CDR1 and CDR2 (germline): MNHEY, SVGAGI. The CDR3 totals 15 residues.

At least ten counts were recorded for this clonotype. This chain uses TRBV5-1 with TRBJ2-3; D is unclear. Germline V gene lookup returns CDR1 SGHRS and CDR2 YFSETQ. Trimming left V 2 bases short and J 6 bases short, with 10 bases between. CDR3 length: 13 amino acids. CDR3: CASSFNLYDTQYF. The CDR3 DNA reads as TGCGCCAGCAGCTTTAATTTGTATGATACGCAGTATTTT. Supplemented by reference TRBV5-1 and TRBJ2-3, the full variable domain reads KAGVTQTPRYLIKTRGQQVTLSCSPISGHRSVSWYQQTPGQGLQFLFEYFSETQRNKGNFPGRFSGRQFSNSRSEMNVSTLELGDSALYLCASSFNLYDTQYFGPGTRLTVL.

V and J are TRBV19 and TRBJ2-2, with D possibly matching TRBD2 (6 bases). From germline, CDR1 is LNHDA and CDR2 SQIVND (reference sequence). The CDR3 has 14 residues. Trimming left V 5 bases short and J 3 bases short, with 10 bases between. CDR3 DNA: TGTGCCAGTAGTCCCTTAGCGGACACCGGGGAGCTGTTTTTT. Translation: CASSPLADTGELFF. Combining the CDR3 with reference TRBV19 and TRBJ2-2 gives the whole variable domain DGGITQSPKYLFRKEGQNVTLSCEQNLNHDAMYWYRQDPGQGLRLIYYSQIVNDFQKGDIAEGYSVSREKKESFPLTVTSAQKNPTAFYLCASSPLADTGELFFGEGSRLTVL.

This clonotype was detected many times. The CDR3 DNA reads TGCGCCAGCAGCTTGGATATGGGGAATCGGAAAAAACTGTTTTTT. Translated, it gives CASSLDMGNRKKLFF. The rearrangement uses TRBV5-1 and TRBJ1-4; D remains ambiguous. Germline V gene data show CDR1 as SGHRS and CDR2 as YFSETQ. Between the trimmed V and J ends, which lost 0 bases and 9 bases, there was a span of 15 bases. The CDR3 is 15 residues long.

This clonotype was seen a handful of times. The chain carries TRBV6-5 and TRBJ2-7; D is ambiguous. Germline loops: CDR1 MNHEY, CDR2 SVGAGI. The length of the CDR3 is 15 residues. Trimming cost V 2 bases and J 3 bases, with 14 bases left between them. CDR3 loop: CASSYALGSFYEQYF. The CDR3 DNA follows: TGTGCCAGCAGTTACGCCTTGGGCAGCTTCTACGAGCAGTACTTC.

This clonotype was observed many times. This chain links TRBV7-2 with TRBJ2-3, with TRBD2 matching over 11 bases. After removal of 1 base from V and 5 bases from J, the junction contained 8 bases not matched to a gene. This CDR3 has 17 amino acids. Germline CDR1 and CDR2: SGHTA and FQGNSA. The CDR3, as DNA: TGTGCCAGCAGCTTAGGTCCACTAGCGGGAGATGGAGATACGCAGTATTTT. Translating gives CASSLGPLAGDGDTQYF. Filled out from reference TRBV7-2 and TRBJ2-3, the complete variable domain reads GAGVSQSPSNKVTEKGKDVELRCDPISGHTALYWYRQSLGQGLEFLIYFQGNSAPDKSGLPSDRFSAERTGGSVSTLTIQRTQQEDSAVYLCASSLGPLAGDGDTQYFGPGTRLTVL.

The chain has TRBV7-6 and TRBJ2-1; TRBD2 aligns across 7 bases. With 0 bases clipped from V and 7 bases from J, the junction kept 9 bases outside the gene matches. Per germline, CDR1 SGHVS and CDR2 FNYEAQ. CDR3 length: 16 amino acids. CDR3 nucleotide sequence: TGTGCCAGCAGCTTAGCTACTAGCGCTCCTCGGAATGAGCAGTTCTTC. Translating gives CASSLATSAPRNEQFF.

V is TRBV5-1 and J is TRBJ1-5, with TRBD1 identical over 7 bases. V was clipped by 4 bases and J by 9 bases; unmatched bases: 10. The CDR3 consists of 14 residues. CDR1 is SGHRS, CDR2 YFSETQ, per germline. For the CDR3, the DNA is TGCGCCAGCAGCCCCGGGACAGATATTCCGCCCCAGCATTTT. Its translation: CASSPGTDIPPQHF.

This clonotype was seen many times. This sequence joins TRBV9 and TRBJ2-5; maybe TRBD2 (6 bases). This CDR3 spans 15 amino acids. CDR1 SGDLS and CDR2 YYNGEE come from the germline V gene. The V end was cut by 0 bases, the J end by 4 bases, with 13 bases between. The chain's CDR3 is CASSVVGGAGETQYF. The CDR3 region has the DNA TGTGCCAGCAGCGTAGTTGGGGGAGCGGGAGAGACCCAGTACTTC.

This clonotype appeared many times. The V gene is TRBV29-1, the J gene TRBJ2-7; no clear D. The V gene's germline CDR1 is SQVTM and CDR2 ANQGSEA. This CDR3 contains 15 residues. Trimming removed 1 base at V and 0 bases at J, with 13 bases between. CDR3 in amino acids: CSVEGTGASSYEQYF. For the CDR3, the DNA is TGCAGCGTTGAAGGGACGGGCGCTAGCTCCTACGAGCAGTACTTC.

This clonotype was counted only a few times. The chain links TRBV28 to TRBJ2-7, with TRBD1 matching over 8 bases. Germline CDR1 reads MDHEN; CDR2 reads SYDVKM. This CDR3 is 15 amino acids long. V shed 5 bases and J 1 base; nucleotides not matched to a gene: 7. This CDR3 is CASSGGQGQSYEQYF. The DNA for the CDR3 is TGTGCCAGCAGTGGCGGACAGGGCCAATCCTACGAGCAGTACTTC.